The text below deals with one TCR beta chain. The antigen is undetermined. These data belong to a study of cytotoxic CD8 clonotypes in ibrutinib-treated CLL. Study outcomes and limitations: Clonotypes that were public were uncommon, and they contracted or stayed stable on treatment.

The CDR3 has 13 amino acids. The ends were cut back, 3 bases at V and 1 base at J, with 6 bases in the middle. Per the germline V gene, CDR1 is WSHSY and CDR2 is SAAADI. Profiled with immunoSEQ multiplex PCR; TCRdb holds only in-frame clones, not every one. Of 73,000 or so clones in the sample, 68% were seen once. V and J are TRBV10-2 and TRBJ1-1; D is undetermined. This receptor was obtained from a human donor with chronic lymphocytic leukemia. Sequencing used PBMCs, obtained after 12 months of ibrutinib treatment. The DNA for the CDR3 is TGCGCCAGCAGTGATAGAGGGAACACTGAAGCTTTCTTT. The encoded protein is CASSDRGNTEAFF.